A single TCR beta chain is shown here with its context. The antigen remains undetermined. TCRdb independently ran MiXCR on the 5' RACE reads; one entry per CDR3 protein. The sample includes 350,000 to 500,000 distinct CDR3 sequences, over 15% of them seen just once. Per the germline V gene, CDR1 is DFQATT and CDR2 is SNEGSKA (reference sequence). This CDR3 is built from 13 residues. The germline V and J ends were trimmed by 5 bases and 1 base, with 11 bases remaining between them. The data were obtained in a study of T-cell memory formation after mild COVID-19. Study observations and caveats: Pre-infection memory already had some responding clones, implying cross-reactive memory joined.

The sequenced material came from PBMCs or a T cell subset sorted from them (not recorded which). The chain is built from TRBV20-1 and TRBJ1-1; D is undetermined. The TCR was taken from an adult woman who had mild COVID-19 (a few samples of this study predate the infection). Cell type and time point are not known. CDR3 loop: CSALVNGNTEAFF. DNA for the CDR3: TGCAGTGCTCTGGTAAACGGGAACACTGAAGCTTTCTTT.